Listed below are T cell receptor beta chains from one sample, sequenced in a study of blood T cell repertoires in COVID-19. This table comes from immunoSEQ multiplex PCR, and its TCRdb copy is limited to in-frame clones, with some not included. The repertoire holds under 500,000 clones, with 80% to 90% as singletons. Sequencing input: peripheral blood. These receptors were collected from a woman in her twenties or thirties with acute or convalescent COVID-19. Each CDR3 is given with its conserved first and last residue. Fields, in order: clone size, J gene, D gene, V gene, CDR3 length, CDR3 DNA, CDR3 protein. D genes are given only for firm matches. A clone size is listed for some rows: how often the clone was seen (once, few, many), or a class if it is expanded.

clone size: NA
J gene: TRBJ2-7
D gene: TRBD2
V gene: TRBV7-9
CDR3 length: 16
CDR3 DNA: TGTGCCAGCAGCCCAAGAGGGACTAGCGGGGTGCTGGGGCAGTACTTC
CDR3 protein: CASSPRGTSGVLGQYF

clone size: NA
J gene: TRBJ1-4
D gene: NA
V gene: TRBV7-9
CDR3 length: 15
CDR3 DNA: TGTGCCAGCAGCAGGGCAGGGGCGGCTAATGAAAAACTGTTTTTT
CDR3 protein: CASSRAGAANEKLFF

clone size: NA
J gene: TRBJ2-7
D gene: NA
V gene: TRBV23-1
CDR3 length: 15
CDR3 DNA: TGCGCCAGCGGTCTGCCTTTGGCAGGGCTCTCCGAGCAGTACTTC
CDR3 protein: CASGLPLAGLSEQYF

clone size: once
J gene: TRBJ2-4
D gene: TRBD1
V gene: TRBV28
CDR3 length: 15
CDR3 DNA: TGTGCCAGCAGTGGGACAGTTCTAGCCAAAAACATTCAGTACTTC
CDR3 protein: CASSGTVLAKNIQYF

clone size: NA
J gene: TRBJ2-6
D gene: NA
V gene: TRBV19
CDR3 length: 15
CDR3 DNA: TGTGCCAGTACCGATAGATTCTCTGGGGCCAACGTCCTGACTTTC
CDR3 protein: CASTDRFSGANVLTF

clone size: NA
J gene: TRBJ1-1
D gene: NA
V gene: TRBV3-1/TRBV3-2
CDR3 length: 11
CDR3 DNA: TGTGCCAGCAGCCAAGCCGCTGAAGCTTTCTTT
CDR3 protein: CASSQAAEAFF

clone size: NA
J gene: TRBJ1-1
D gene: NA
V gene: TRBV7-9
CDR3 length: 14
CDR3 DNA: TGTGCCAGCAGGGCGACTGGGTTGAACACTGAAGCTTTCTTT
CDR3 protein: CASRATGLNTEAFF

clone size: NA
J gene: TRBJ1-2
D gene: NA
V gene: TRBV18
CDR3 length: 16
CDR3 DNA: TGTGCCAGCTCACCATTGGGCCCCCAAGCTAACTATGGCTACACCTTC
CDR3 protein: CASSPLGPQANYGYTF

clone size: NA
J gene: TRBJ1-2
D gene: NA
V gene: TRBV29-1
CDR3 length: 11
CDR3 DNA: TGCAGCGTTGAAGCTGGCGGCGGGGGCACCTTC
CDR3 protein: CSVEAGGGGTF

clone size: NA
J gene: TRBJ1-4
D gene: NA
V gene: TRBV18
CDR3 length: 15
CDR3 DNA: TGTGCCAGCTCACCAGGGATCGGGAGTAATGAAAAACTGTTTTTT
CDR3 protein: CASSPGIGSNEKLFF

clone size: NA
J gene: TRBJ1-1
D gene: NA
V gene: TRBV21-1
CDR3 length: 14
CDR3 DNA: TGTGCCAGCAGCACCCCGGGGGGCGTCACTGAAGCTTTCTTT
CDR3 protein: CASSTPGGVTEAFF

clone size: NA
J gene: TRBJ2-5
D gene: NA
V gene: TRBV18
CDR3 length: 16
CDR3 DNA: TGTGCCAGCTCACCGCGGCAGTACCCTCCAATTGGGACCCAGTACTTC
CDR3 protein: CASSPRQYPPIGTQYF

clone size: NA
J gene: TRBJ2-1
D gene: NA
V gene: TRBV6-5
CDR3 length: 13
CDR3 DNA: TGTGCCAGCACACCCCGCCGGGGGAATGAGCAGTTCTTC
CDR3 protein: CASTPRRGNEQFF